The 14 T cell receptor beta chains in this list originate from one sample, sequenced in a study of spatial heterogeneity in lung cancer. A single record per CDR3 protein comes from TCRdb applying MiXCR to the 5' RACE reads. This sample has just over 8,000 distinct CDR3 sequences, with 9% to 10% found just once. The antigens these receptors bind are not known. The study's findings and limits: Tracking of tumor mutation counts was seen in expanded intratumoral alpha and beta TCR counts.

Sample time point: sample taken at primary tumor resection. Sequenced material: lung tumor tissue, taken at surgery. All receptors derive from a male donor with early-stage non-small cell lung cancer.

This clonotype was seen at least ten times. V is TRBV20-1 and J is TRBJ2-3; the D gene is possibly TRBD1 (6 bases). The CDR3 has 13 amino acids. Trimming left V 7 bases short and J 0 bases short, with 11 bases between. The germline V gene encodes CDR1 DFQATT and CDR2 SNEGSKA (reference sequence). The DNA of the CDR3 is TGCAGTGGAGCAGGGGCTAGCACAGATACGCAGTATTTT. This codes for CSGAGASTDTQYF.

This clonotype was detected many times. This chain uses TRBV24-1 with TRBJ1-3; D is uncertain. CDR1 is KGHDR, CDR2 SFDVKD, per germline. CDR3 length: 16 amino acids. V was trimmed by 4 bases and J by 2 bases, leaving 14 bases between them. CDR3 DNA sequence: TGTGCCACCAGTGACAATCCAGGAGGCACTGGAAACACCATATATTTT. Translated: CATSDNPGGTGNTIYF.

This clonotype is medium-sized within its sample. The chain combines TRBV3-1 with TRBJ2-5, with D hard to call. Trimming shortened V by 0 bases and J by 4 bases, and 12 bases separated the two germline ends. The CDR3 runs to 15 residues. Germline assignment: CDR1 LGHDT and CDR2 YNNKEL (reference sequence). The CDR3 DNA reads TGTGCCAGCAGCCAAGATGCCGGGCCGCGAGAGACCCAGTACTTC. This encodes CASSQDAGPRETQYF.

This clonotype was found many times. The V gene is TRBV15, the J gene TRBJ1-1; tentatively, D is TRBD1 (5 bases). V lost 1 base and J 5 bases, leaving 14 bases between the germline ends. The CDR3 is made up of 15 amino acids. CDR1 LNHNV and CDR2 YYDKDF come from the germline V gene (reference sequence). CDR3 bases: TGTGCCACCAGCAGAGCGTTAGGGGTATTAACTGAAGCTTTCTTT. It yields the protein CATSRALGVLTEAFF. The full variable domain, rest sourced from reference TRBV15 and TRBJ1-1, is DAMVIQNPRYQVTQFGKPVTLSCSQTLNHNVMYWYQQKSSQAPKLLFHYYDKDFNNEADTPDNFQSRRPNTSFCFLDIRSPGLGDTAMYLCATSRALGVLTEAFFGQGTRLTVV.

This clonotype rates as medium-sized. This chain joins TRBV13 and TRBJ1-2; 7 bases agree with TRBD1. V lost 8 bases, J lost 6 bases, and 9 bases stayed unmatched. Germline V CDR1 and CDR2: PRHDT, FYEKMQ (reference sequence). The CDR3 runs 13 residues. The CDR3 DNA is TGTGCCAGCCGGGACAGCCAGTTTCATGGCTACACCTTC. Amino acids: CASRDSQFHGYTF. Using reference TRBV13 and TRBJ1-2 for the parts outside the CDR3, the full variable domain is AAGVIQSPRHLIKEKRETATLKCYPIPRHDTVYWYQQGPGQDPQFLISFYEKMQSDKGSIPDRFSAQQFSDYHSELNMSSLELGDSALYFCASRDSQFHGYTFGSGTRLTVV.

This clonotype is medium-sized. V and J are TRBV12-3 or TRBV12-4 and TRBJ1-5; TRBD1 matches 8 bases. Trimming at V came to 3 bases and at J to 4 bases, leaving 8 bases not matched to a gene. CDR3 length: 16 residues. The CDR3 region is CASSLAGTGLNQPQHF. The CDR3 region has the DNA TGTGCCAGCAGTTTGGCCGGGACAGGACTTAATCAGCCCCAGCATTTT.

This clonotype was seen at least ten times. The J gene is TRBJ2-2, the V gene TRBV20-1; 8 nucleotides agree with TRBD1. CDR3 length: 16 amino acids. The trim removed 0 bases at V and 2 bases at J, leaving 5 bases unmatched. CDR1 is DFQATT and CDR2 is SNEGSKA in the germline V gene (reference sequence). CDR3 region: CSARDPGQGNTGELFF. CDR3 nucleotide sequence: TGCAGTGCTAGAGACCCCGGACAGGGTAACACCGGGGAGCTGTTTTTT.

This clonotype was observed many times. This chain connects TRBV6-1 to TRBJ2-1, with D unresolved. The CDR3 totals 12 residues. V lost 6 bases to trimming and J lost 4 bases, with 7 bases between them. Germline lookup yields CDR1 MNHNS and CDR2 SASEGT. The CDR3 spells CASSPKYNEQFF. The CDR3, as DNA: TGTGCCAGCAGCCCCAAGTACAATGAGCAGTTCTTC.

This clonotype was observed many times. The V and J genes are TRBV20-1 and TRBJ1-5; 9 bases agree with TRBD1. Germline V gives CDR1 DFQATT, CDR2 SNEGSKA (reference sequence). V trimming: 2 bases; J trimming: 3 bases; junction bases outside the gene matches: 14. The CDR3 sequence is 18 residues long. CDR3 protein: CSARLDRGLTSDNQPQHF. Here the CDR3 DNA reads TGCAGTGCTAGATTGGACAGGGGACTCACTAGCGACAATCAGCCCCAGCATTTT.

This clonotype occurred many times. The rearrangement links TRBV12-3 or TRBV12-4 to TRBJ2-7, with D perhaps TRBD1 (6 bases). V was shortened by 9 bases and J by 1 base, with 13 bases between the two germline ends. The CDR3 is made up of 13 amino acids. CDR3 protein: CARPRTVSYEQYV. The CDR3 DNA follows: TGTGCCAGGCCTAGGACAGTTTCCTACGAGCAGTACGTC.

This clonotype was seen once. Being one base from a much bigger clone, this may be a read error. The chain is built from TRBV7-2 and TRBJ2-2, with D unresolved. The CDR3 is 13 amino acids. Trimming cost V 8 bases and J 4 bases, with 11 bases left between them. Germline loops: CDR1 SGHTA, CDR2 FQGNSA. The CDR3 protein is CASSILFTGELFF. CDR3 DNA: TGTGCCAGCTCCATTCTGTTCACCGGGGAGCTGTTTTTT.

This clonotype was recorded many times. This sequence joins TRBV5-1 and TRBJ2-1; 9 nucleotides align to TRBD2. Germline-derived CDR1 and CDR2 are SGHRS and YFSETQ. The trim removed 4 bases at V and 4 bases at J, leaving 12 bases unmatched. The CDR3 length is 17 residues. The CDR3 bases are TGCGCCAGCAGCGCTTCCGTGACTAGCGGAGTATACAATGAGCAGTTCTTC. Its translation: CASSASVTSGVYNEQFF.

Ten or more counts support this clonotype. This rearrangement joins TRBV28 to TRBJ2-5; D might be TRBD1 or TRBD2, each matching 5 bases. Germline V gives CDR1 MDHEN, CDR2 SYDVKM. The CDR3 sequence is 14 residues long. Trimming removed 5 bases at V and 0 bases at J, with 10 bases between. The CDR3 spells CASSTGRYQETQYF. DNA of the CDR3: TGTGCCAGCAGTACGGGGCGGTACCAAGAGACCCAGTACTTC.

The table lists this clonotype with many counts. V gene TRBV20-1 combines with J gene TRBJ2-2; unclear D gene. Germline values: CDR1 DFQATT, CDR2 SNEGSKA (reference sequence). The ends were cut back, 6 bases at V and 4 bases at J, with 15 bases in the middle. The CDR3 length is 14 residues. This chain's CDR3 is CSAQKGLSTGELFF. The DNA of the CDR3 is TGCAGTGCGCAGAAGGGCCTTTCCACCGGGGAGCTGTTTTTT.